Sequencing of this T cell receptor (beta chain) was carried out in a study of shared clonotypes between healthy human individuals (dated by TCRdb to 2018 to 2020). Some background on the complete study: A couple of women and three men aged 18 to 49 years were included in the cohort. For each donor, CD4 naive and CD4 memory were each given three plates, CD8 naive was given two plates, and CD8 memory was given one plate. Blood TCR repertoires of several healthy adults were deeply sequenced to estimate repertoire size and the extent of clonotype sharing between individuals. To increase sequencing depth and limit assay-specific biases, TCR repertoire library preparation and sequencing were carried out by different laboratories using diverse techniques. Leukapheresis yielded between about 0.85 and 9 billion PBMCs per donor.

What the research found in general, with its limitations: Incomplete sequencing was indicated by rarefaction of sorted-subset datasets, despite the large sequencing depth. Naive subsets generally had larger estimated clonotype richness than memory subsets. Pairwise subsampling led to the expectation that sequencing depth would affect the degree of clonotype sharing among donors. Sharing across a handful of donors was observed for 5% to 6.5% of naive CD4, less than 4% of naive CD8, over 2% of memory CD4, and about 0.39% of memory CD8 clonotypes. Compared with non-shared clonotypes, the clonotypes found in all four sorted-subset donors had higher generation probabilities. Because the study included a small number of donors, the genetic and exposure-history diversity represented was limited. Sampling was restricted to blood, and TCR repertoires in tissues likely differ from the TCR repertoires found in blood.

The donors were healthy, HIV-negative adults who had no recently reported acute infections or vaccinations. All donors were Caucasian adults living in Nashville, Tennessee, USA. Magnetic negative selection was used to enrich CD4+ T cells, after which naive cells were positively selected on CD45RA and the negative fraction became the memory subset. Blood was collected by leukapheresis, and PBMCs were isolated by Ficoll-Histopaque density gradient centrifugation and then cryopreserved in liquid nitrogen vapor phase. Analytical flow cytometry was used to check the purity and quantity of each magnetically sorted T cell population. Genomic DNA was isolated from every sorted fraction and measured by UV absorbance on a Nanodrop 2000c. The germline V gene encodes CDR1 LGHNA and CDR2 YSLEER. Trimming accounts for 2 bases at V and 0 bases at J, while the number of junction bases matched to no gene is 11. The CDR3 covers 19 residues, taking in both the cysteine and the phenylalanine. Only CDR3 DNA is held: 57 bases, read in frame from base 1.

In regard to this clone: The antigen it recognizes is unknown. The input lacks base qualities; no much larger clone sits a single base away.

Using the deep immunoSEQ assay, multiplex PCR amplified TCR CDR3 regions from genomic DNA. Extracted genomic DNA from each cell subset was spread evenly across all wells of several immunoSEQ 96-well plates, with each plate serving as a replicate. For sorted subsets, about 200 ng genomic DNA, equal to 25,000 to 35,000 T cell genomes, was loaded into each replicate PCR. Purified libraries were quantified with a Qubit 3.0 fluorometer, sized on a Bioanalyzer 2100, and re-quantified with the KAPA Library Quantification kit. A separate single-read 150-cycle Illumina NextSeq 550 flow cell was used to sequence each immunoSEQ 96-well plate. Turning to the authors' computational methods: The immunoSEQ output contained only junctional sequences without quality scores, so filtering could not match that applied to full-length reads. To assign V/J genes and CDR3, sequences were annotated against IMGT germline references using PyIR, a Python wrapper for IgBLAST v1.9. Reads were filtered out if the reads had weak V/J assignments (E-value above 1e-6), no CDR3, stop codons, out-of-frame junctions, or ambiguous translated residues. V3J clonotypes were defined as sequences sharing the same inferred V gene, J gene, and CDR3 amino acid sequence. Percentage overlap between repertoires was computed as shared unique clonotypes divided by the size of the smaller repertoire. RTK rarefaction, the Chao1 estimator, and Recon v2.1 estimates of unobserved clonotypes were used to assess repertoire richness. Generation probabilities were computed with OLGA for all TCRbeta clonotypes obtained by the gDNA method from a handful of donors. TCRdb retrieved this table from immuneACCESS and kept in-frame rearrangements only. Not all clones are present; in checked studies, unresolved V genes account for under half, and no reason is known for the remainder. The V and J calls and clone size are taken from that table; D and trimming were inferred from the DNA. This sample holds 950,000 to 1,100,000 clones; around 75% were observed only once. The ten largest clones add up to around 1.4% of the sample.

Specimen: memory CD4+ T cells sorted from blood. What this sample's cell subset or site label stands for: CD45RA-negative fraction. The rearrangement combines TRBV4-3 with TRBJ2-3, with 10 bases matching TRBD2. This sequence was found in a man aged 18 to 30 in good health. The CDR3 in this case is CASSQKLAGSSYSTDTQYF. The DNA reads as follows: TGCGCCAGCAGCCAAAAACTAGCGGGATCGTCATACAGCACAGATACGCAGTATTTT.